The clone carrying this T cell receptor (beta chain) was counted once. This sample is part of a study of patients and donors after allogeneic stem cell transplantation. Germline values: CDR1 SEHNR, CDR2 FQNEAQ (reference sequence). Unmatched junction bases numbered 5, after V lost 4 bases and J lost 3 bases. The CDR3 is 15 amino acids. One entry per CDR3 protein results from TCRdb running MiXCR on the RT-PCR reads. Among approximately 150,000 distinct CDR3 sequences listed, about 40% were seen once. The sequenced material came from blood, either unsorted or a sorted T cell fraction (not recorded which). V gene TRBV7-9 combines with J gene TRBJ1-4, with 7 bases matching TRBD1. This receptor was taken from a human donor who was either an allogeneic HSCT recipient or a stem cell or donor lymphocyte infusion donor (not recorded which). It is not recorded whose cells these are; they may come from a transplant donor. The chain's CDR3 is CASSSPGQPNEKLFF. The CDR3, as DNA: TGTGCCAGCAGCTCACCGGGACAGCCTAATGAAAAACTGTTTTTT.